This is a list of T cell receptor beta chains from one sample in a study of blood T cell repertoires in COVID-19. Clones were read by immunoSEQ multiplex PCR, and TCRdb kept only the in-frame ones, dropping some. The profile covers over 150,000 clones, with more than 75% appearing a single time and 12% taken by the ten largest. The sample consisted of peripheral blood. The receptors shown here come from a woman in her 70s with COVID-19, enrolled during active disease. Each CDR3 is given with its conserved first and last residue. Fields, in order: J gene, clone size, V gene, D gene, CDR3 protein, CDR3 DNA. D genes are given only for firm matches. Not every row has a clone size; where given, it reads once, few, many or a size class.

TRBJ2-7 - TRBV7-2 TRBD2 CASSRTSGPYEQYF TGTGCCAGCAGTCGGACTAGCGGACCCTACGAGCAGTACTTC
TRBJ1-1 few TRBV3-1/TRBV3-2 TRBD1 CASSLGDRGNTEAFF TGTGCCAGCAGCCTGGGGGACAGGGGAAACACTGAAGCTTTCTTT
TRBJ2-1 - TRBV5-1 - CASSLAIHEQFF TGCGCCAGCAGCTTGGCAATCCATGAGCAGTTCTTC
TRBJ2-3 - TRBV7-2 TRBD2 CASSSTSGRTDTQYF TGTGCCAGCAGCTCCACTAGCGGACGCACAGATACGCAGTATTTT
TRBJ2-1 - TRBV10-3 TRBD2 CATTSGRALEFF TGTGCCACGACTAGCGGGAGGGCCTTGGAGTTCTTC
TRBJ1-1 few TRBV6-5 - CASSPQMIVNTEAFF TGTGCCAGCAGTCCCCAAATGATAGTGAACACTGAAGCTTTCTTT
TRBJ2-2 - TRBV29-1 - CSVVTSTGELFF TGCAGCGTTGTTACAAGCACCGGGGAGCTGTTTTTT
TRBJ2-1 - TRBV19 TRBD1 CASSRGTGRFNEQFF TGTGCCAGTAGCAGAGGGACAGGGAGGTTCAATGAGCAGTTCTTC
TRBJ1-2 - TRBV2 - CASSQGNYGYTF TGTGCCAGCAGTCAGGGGAACTATGGCTACACCTTC
TRBJ2-1 - TRBV7-3 TRBD1 CASSLGDRGHRQFF TGTGCCAGCAGCTTGGGGGACAGGGGGCACCGGCAGTTCTTC
TRBJ1-1 - TRBV27 TRBD1 CASSGKGQSPEAFF TGTGCCAGCAGTGGAAAGGGACAGTCTCCTGAAGCTTTCTTT
TRBJ2-5 - TRBV5-1 - CASSPPQTEGKTQYF TGCGCCAGCAGCCCCCCGCAGACCGAGGGTAAGACCCAGTACTTC
TRBJ1-6 - TRBV28 TRBD1 CASSLAQGDNSPLHF TGTGCCAGCAGTTTGGCCCAGGGGGATAATTCACCCCTCCACTTT
TRBJ2-1 once TRBV12-3/TRBV12-4 - CASSLERDEQFF TGTGCCAGCAGTTTAGAGAGGGATGAGCAGTTCTTC
TRBJ2-5 - TRBV5-4 TRBD2 CASSLAGGLAGLFPQYF TGTGCCAGCAGCTTGGCCGGAGGTCTAGCGGGTTTGTTTCCCCAGTACTTC
TRBJ1-2 - TRBV5-1 TRBD1 CASSVGQGAGYGYTF TGCGCCAGCAGCGTGGGACAGGGGGCCGGGTATGGCTACACCTTC
TRBJ2-7 - TRBV28 TRBD1 CASSHADRGPVEQYF TGTGCCAGCAGTCACGCCGACAGGGGGCCGGTTGAGCAGTACTTC
TRBJ1-5 once TRBV6-1 - CASSEGHSNQPQHF TGTGCCAGCAGTGAAGGACATAGCAATCAGCCCCAGCATTTT
TRBJ2-1 - TRBV7-3 TRBD2 CASSSHPGLAGNNEQFF TGTGCCAGCAGCTCCCACCCCGGACTAGCGGGAAACAATGAGCAGTTCTTC
TRBJ2-7 - TRBV4-2 TRBD2 CASSQLAGDSVYEQYF TGTGCCAGCAGCCAATTAGCGGGAGACTCTGTGTACGAGCAGTACTTC
TRBJ1-1 - TRBV7-9 - CASSSTGYTEAFF TGTGCCAGCAGCTCTACAGGGTACACTGAAGCTTTCTTT
TRBJ1-5 few TRBV6-5 TRBD1 CASNPQGGNQPQHF TGTGCCAGCAACCCCCAGGGGGGCAATCAGCCCCAGCATTTT
TRBJ2-1 - TRBV5-1 TRBD2 CASSLASGSYNEQFF TGCGCCAGCAGCTTGGCTAGCGGCTCCTACAATGAGCAGTTCTTC
TRBJ1-5 - TRBV20-1 - CSASLGAGNQPQHF TGCAGTGCTAGTTTAGGGGCCGGCAATCAGCCCCAGCATTTT
TRBJ1-5 once TRBV5-1 TRBD1 CASSSGQAASAQHF TGCGCCAGCAGTTCGGGACAGGCCGCGTCGGCCCAGCATTTT
TRBJ2-1 once TRBV7-2 TRBD2 CASSINLLAGAYNEQFF TGTGCCAGCAGCATAAACCTACTAGCGGGAGCCTACAATGAGCAGTTCTTC
TRBJ1-5 - TRBV18 - CASSPGRAGNQPQHF TGTGCCAGCTCTCCAGGGAGGGCGGGCAATCAGCCCCAGCATTTT
TRBJ1-5 - TRBV3-1/TRBV3-2 - CASSQGGGNQPQHF TGTGCCAGCAGCCAAGGAGGAGGGAATCAGCCCCAGCATTTT
TRBJ1-3 - TRBV3-1/TRBV3-2 - CASSQESLSGNTIYF TGTGCCAGCAGCCAAGAGTCACTCTCTGGAAACACCATATATTTT